The rows below give T cell receptor beta chains drawn from one sample of a study of blood T cells in healthy people across ages. TCRdb reprocessed the 5' RACE reads via MiXCR and lists one record per CDR3 protein. The sample holds around 520,000 distinct CDR3 sequences, roughly a quarter seen once. These data were also filed under a second study, of T cells of mothers and their children.

Sequencing was performed on blood. The receptors originated from a boy younger than 10 in good health. The CDR3 runs from the conserved cysteine through the conserved F or W. The order of the fields is CDR3 protein, CDR3 DNA, D gene, V gene, clone size, J gene. D genes are given only for firm matches. Clone size is given for some rows only: seen once, a few or many times, or a class if the clone is expanded.

CDR3: CSARAESSYEQYF
DNA: TGCAGTGCTAGGGCGGAGAGCTCCTACGAGCAGTACTTC
D: -
V: TRBV20-1
size: -
J: TRBJ2-7

CDR3: CSVAQQLTKNIQYF
DNA: TGCAGCGTCGCTCAACAATTGACCAAAAACATTCAGTACTTC
D: -
V: TRBV29-1
size: -
J: TRBJ2-4

CDR3: CASSPPTETQYF
DNA: TGTGCCAGCAGCCCACCGACGGAGACCCAGTACTTC
D: -
V: TRBV3-1
size: -
J: TRBJ2-5

CDR3: CASSRGSFNYGYTF
DNA: TGTGCCAGCAGCCGCGGCAGCTTTAACTATGGCTACACCTTC
D: -
V: TRBV3-1
size: -
J: TRBJ1-2

CDR3: CASSLQSGDTQYF
DNA: TGTGCCAGCAGTTTACAGAGCGGAGATACGCAGTATTTT
D: -
V: TRBV12-3/TRBV12-4
size: few
J: TRBJ2-3

CDR3: CASRVSGPRETQYF
DNA: TGTGCCAGCAGAGTTAGCGGGCCGAGAGAGACCCAGTACTTC
D: TRBD2
V: TRBV7-2
size: few
J: TRBJ2-5

CDR3: CASRKDRVEGNEQFF
DNA: TGTGCCAGCAGGAAGGACAGGGTGGAGGGCAATGAGCAGTTCTTC
D: TRBD1
V: TRBV2
size: few
J: TRBJ2-1

CDR3: CSVGQTPYNEQFF
DNA: TGCAGCGTTGGGCAAACCCCCTACAATGAGCAGTTCTTC
D: -
V: TRBV29-1
size: -
J: TRBJ2-1

CDR3: CAWSVSRGWGGGRQETQYF
DNA: TGTGCCTGGAGTGTATCAAGAGGTTGGGGAGGGGGTCGGCAAGAGACCCAGTACTTC
D: -
V: TRBV30
size: -
J: TRBJ2-5

CDR3: CASSVGLAGTSGEQFF
DNA: TGTGCCAGCAGCGTAGGTCTAGCGGGGACCTCGGGTGAGCAGTTCTTC
D: TRBD2
V: TRBV9
size: few
J: TRBJ2-1

CDR3: CASRQSWPQQGNEQYF
DNA: TGTGCCAGCAGGCAATCTTGGCCACAACAGGGAAACGAGCAGTACTTC
D: -
V: TRBV6-2/TRBV6-3
size: few
J: TRBJ2-7

CDR3: CSAPRIREAPRGEQYF
DNA: TGCAGTGCTCCACGAATACGGGAGGCCCCTCGGGGGGAGCAGTACTTC
D: TRBD2
V: TRBV20-1
size: few
J: TRBJ2-5

CDR3: CASMRQGGGTEAFF
DNA: TGTGCCAGCATGCGACAGGGGGGAGGGACTGAAGCTTTCTTT
D: TRBD1
V: TRBV13
size: few
J: TRBJ1-1

CDR3: CSVITNYGYTF
DNA: TGCAGCGTTATAACTAACTATGGCTACACCTTC
D: -
V: TRBV29-1
size: few
J: TRBJ1-2

CDR3: CASSLAIRRELNNEQFF
DNA: TGTGCCAGCAGCTTAGCGATAAGGCGGGAGCTTAACAATGAGCAGTTCTTC
D: TRBD2
V: TRBV7-9
size: -
J: TRBJ2-1

CDR3: CASSHLSGFREQYF
DNA: TGTGCCAGCAGCCACTTATCGGGCTTTCGCGAGCAGTACTTC
D: -
V: TRBV7-9
size: -
J: TRBJ2-7

CDR3: CASSPAGTSGEKLFF
DNA: TGCGCCAGCAGCCCCGCCGGGACAAGCGGAGAAAAACTGTTTTTT
D: -
V: TRBV5-1
size: few
J: TRBJ1-4

CDR3: CASSTTDRGPEAFF
DNA: TGTGCCAGCAGCACTACCGACAGGGGGCCTGAAGCTTTCTTT
D: TRBD1
V: TRBV3-1
size: -
J: TRBJ1-1

CDR3: CASSQDLFPRLGYEQYF
DNA: TGCGCCAGCAGCCAAGATCTATTTCCCCGCCTTGGCTACGAGCAGTACTTC
D: -
V: TRBV4-3
size: -
J: TRBJ2-7

CDR3: CSARPGTGGVETQYF
DNA: TGCAGTGCTAGACCCGGGACGGGGGGAGTAGAGACCCAGTACTTC
D: TRBD2
V: TRBV20-1
size: few
J: TRBJ2-5

CDR3: CASSSGQGVTGELFF
DNA: TGTGCCAGCAGTTCCGGACAGGGTGTCACCGGGGAGCTGTTTTTT
D: TRBD1
V: TRBV28
size: few
J: TRBJ2-2

CDR3: CASRSGEANTGELFF
DNA: TGTGCCAGCAGATCCGGTGAGGCGAACACCGGGGAGCTGTTTTTT
D: -
V: TRBV25-1
size: -
J: TRBJ2-2

CDR3: CASRINSYSNQPQHF
DNA: TGCGCCAGCAGAATAAACAGCTATTCCAATCAGCCCCAGCATTTT
D: -
V: TRBV5-1
size: -
J: TRBJ1-5

CDR3: CASSRQGEQPQHF
DNA: TGTGCCAGCAGCCGACAGGGTGAACAGCCCCAGCATTTT
D: TRBD1
V: TRBV6-6
size: -
J: TRBJ1-5

CDR3: CSVGAGLSYGYTF
DNA: TGCAGCGTTGGGGCGGGACTCAGCTATGGCTACACCTTC
D: -
V: TRBV29-1
size: -
J: TRBJ1-2

CDR3: CASSSQLASYEQYF
DNA: TGTGCCAGCAGTTCACAGTTAGCCTCCTACGAGCAGTACTTC
D: -
V: TRBV28
size: few
J: TRBJ2-7

CDR3: CSASEAGRYYEQYF
DNA: TGCAGTGCTAGCGAAGCGGGGAGATACTACGAGCAGTACTTC
D: TRBD2
V: TRBV20-1
size: -
J: TRBJ2-7

CDR3: CAWAILAGLSSYNEQFF
DNA: TGTGCCTGGGCTATCCTAGCGGGGCTAAGCTCCTACAATGAGCAGTTCTTC
D: TRBD2
V: TRBV30
size: once
J: TRBJ2-1

CDR3: CASSKRTQETQYF
DNA: TGTGCCAGCAGCAAAAGAACACAAGAGACCCAGTACTTC
D: -
V: TRBV6-5
size: -
J: TRBJ2-5

CDR3: CASSVGSGRGNEQFF
DNA: TGTGCCAGCAGCGTAGGTAGCGGGAGGGGCAATGAGCAGTTCTTC
D: TRBD2
V: TRBV9
size: -
J: TRBJ2-1

CDR3: CSVEVGQGSPNEQFF
DNA: TGCAGCGTTGAAGTTGGGCAGGGGTCCCCCAATGAGCAGTTCTTC
D: -
V: TRBV29-1
size: -
J: TRBJ2-1

CDR3: CAFASGQDQETQYF
DNA: TGTGCCTTCGCCTCGGGACAGGACCAAGAGACCCAGTACTTC
D: TRBD1
V: TRBV30
size: few
J: TRBJ2-5

CDR3: CARSPGTDNNEQFF
DNA: TGCGCCAGGTCTCCCGGGACAGATAACAATGAGCAGTTCTTC
D: TRBD1
V: TRBV10-1
size: -
J: TRBJ2-1

CDR3: CASSPRQAGELFF
DNA: TGTGCCAGCAGCCCGCGACAGGCCGGGGAGCTGTTTTTT
D: -
V: TRBV14
size: few
J: TRBJ2-2

CDR3: CASSLTRDSYGYTF
DNA: TGTGCCAGCAGTTTGACCAGGGACAGCTATGGCTACACCTTC
D: TRBD1
V: TRBV28
size: few
J: TRBJ1-2

CDR3: CAWAQVGSSLGTQYF
DNA: TGTGCCTGGGCCCAGGTGGGGTCCTCCTTGGGTACGCAGTATTTT
D: -
V: TRBV30
size: -
J: TRBJ2-3

CDR3: CASSLFGDRNTGELFF
DNA: TGTGCCAGCAGTTTATTTGGGGACCGGAACACCGGGGAGCTGTTTTTT
D: -
V: TRBV27
size: -
J: TRBJ2-2

CDR3: CSVETDTLYEQYF
DNA: TGCAGCGTTGAGACAGACACGCTCTACGAGCAGTACTTC
D: -
V: TRBV29-1
size: few
J: TRBJ2-7

CDR3: CSVASGGRGEQFF
DNA: TGCAGCGTTGCATCCGGGGGCCGCGGCGAGCAGTTCTTC
D: -
V: TRBV29-1
size: -
J: TRBJ2-1

CDR3: CASSRVGTGELFF
DNA: TGTGCCAGCAGCCGTGTGGGCACCGGGGAGCTGTTTTTT
D: -
V: TRBV7-2
size: few
J: TRBJ2-2

CDR3: CATSRHPGGLAGNTGELFF
DNA: TGTGCCACCAGCAGACACCCTGGGGGGCTAGCGGGGAACACCGGGGAGCTGTTTTTT
D: TRBD2
V: TRBV15
size: -
J: TRBJ2-2

CDR3: CGFEGGIYGYTF
DNA: TGCGGATTTGAAGGCGGAATCTATGGCTACACCTTC
D: -
V: TRBV29-1
size: few
J: TRBJ1-2

CDR3: CASTHRTAPGTQYF
DNA: TGTGCCAGCACTCACCGGACAGCACCTGGGACCCAGTACTTC
D: -
V: TRBV6-1
size: -
J: TRBJ2-5

CDR3: CSAEWGRETQYF
DNA: TGCAGTGCTGAGTGGGGCCGGGAGACCCAGTACTTC
D: -
V: TRBV20-1
size: few
J: TRBJ2-5

CDR3: CSAKLAREDRNEQFF
DNA: TGCAGTGCTAAATTGGCGCGGGAGGATCGCAATGAGCAGTTCTTC
D: TRBD2
V: TRBV20-1
size: -
J: TRBJ2-1

CDR3: CASSLGGPVYSYEQYF
DNA: TGTGCCAGCAGTTTAGGGGGACCTGTCTACTCCTACGAGCAGTACTTC
D: -
V: TRBV27
size: -
J: TRBJ2-7

CDR3: CATSSPSGTKETQYF
DNA: TGTGCCACCAGCAGTCCCTCCGGGACTAAAGAGACCCAGTACTTC
D: TRBD2
V: TRBV15
size: few
J: TRBJ2-5

CDR3: CASGTRGETQYF
DNA: TGTGCCAGCGGGACGCGGGGAGAGACCCAGTACTTC
D: -
V: TRBV7-8
size: few
J: TRBJ2-5

CDR3: CASRPAGGSWNTEAFF
DNA: TGTGCCAGCAGGCCAGCGGGGGGGAGCTGGAACACTGAAGCTTTCTTT
D: -
V: TRBV6-1
size: -
J: TRBJ1-1

CDR3: CASSLERHQETQYF
DNA: TGCGCCAGCAGCTTGGAAAGACACCAAGAGACCCAGTACTTC
D: -
V: TRBV5-1
size: many
J: TRBJ2-5

CDR3: CASSEARQPWTEAFF
DNA: TGTGCCAGCAGTGAAGCGAGACAGCCGTGGACTGAAGCTTTCTTT
D: -
V: TRBV6-1
size: -
J: TRBJ1-1

CDR3: CAWSDGAGGPSFDIQYF
DNA: TGTGCCTGGAGCGATGGGGCGGGAGGGCCCTCGTTCGACATTCAGTACTTC
D: TRBD2
V: TRBV30
size: few
J: TRBJ2-4

CDR3: CTSSQGLAGNEQYF
DNA: TGCACCAGCAGCCAGGGTTTGGCCGGGAACGAGCAGTACTTC
D: -
V: TRBV1
size: -
J: TRBJ2-7

CDR3: CSARSLSLTGAGYTF
DNA: TGCAGTGCTAGATCTCTCAGCCTGACAGGTGCTGGCTACACCTTC
D: -
V: TRBV20-1
size: few
J: TRBJ1-2

CDR3: CASSKLGNEQFF
DNA: TGTGCCAGCAGTAAGCTGGGTAATGAGCAGTTCTTC
D: -
V: TRBV12-3/TRBV12-4
size: few
J: TRBJ2-1

CDR3: CASRRAGGGLQETQYF
DNA: TGTGCCAGCAGACGAGCGGGAGGGGGCCTCCAAGAGACCCAGTACTTC
D: TRBD2
V: TRBV6-6
size: few
J: TRBJ2-5

CDR3: CASSWTSYNEQFF
DNA: TGTGCCAGCAGCTGGACTTCATACAATGAGCAGTTCTTC
D: -
V: TRBV7-2
size: -
J: TRBJ2-1

CDR3: CASSGAGPTDTQYF
DNA: TGTGCCAGCAGCGGAGCGGGACCCACAGATACGCAGTATTTT
D: TRBD2
V: TRBV9
size: few
J: TRBJ2-3

CDR3: CASSLTPGNSNEQFF
DNA: TGTGCCAGCAGCTTAACCCCCGGGAATAGCAATGAGCAGTTCTTC
D: -
V: TRBV7-9
size: -
J: TRBJ2-1